Following are 25 T cell receptor beta chains from one sample sequenced in a study of blood T cell repertoires in COVID-19. The method was immunoSEQ multiplex PCR; TCRdb's version includes in-frame clones alone and lacks a portion of them. Among around 300,000 clones listed, around 87% were seen once. The source material was peripheral blood. The receptors stem from a man aged 50 to 60 with active or convalescent COVID-19.

The chain is built from TRBV27 and TRBJ1-5; D remains ambiguous. V was cut by 5 bases and J by 6 bases, with 17 bases left in between. The CDR3 spans 15 residues. Germline assignment: CDR1 MNHEY and CDR2 SMNVEV (reference sequence). CDR3 protein: CASSRGMTNVQPQHF. Here the CDR3 DNA reads TGTGCCAGCAGTAGAGGGATGACGAACGTTCAGCCCCAGCATTTT.

Only a few counts were recorded for this clone. The CDR3 nucleotides are TGTGCCAGCAGCTTGGTAAGGGACAGGGGAGGGACTGAAGCTTTCTTT. Translation: CASSLVRDRGGTEAFF. V gene TRBV5-6 combines with J gene TRBJ1-1, with TRBD1 matching 10 bases. There are 16 residues in the CDR3. CDR1 SGHDT and CDR2 YYEEEE come from the germline V gene. V shed 0 bases and J 5 bases; nucleotides not matched to a gene: 7.

The rearrangement joins TRBV28 to TRBJ1-2; 10 nucleotides agree with TRBD1. CDR3 length equals 16 residues. CDR1 is MDHEN and CDR2 is SYDVKM in the germline V gene. V was clipped by 7 bases and J by 1 base; unmatched bases: 9. The CDR3 DNA reads as TGTGCCAGCACCGAAGCCGGGACAGGGGTTAACTATGGCTACACCTTC. Encoded protein: CASTEAGTGVNYGYTF.

The V call is TRBV7-8, the J call TRBJ1-2, with 8 bases identical to TRBD1. This CDR3 is built from 13 residues. Germline V CDR1 and CDR2: SGHVS, FQNEAQ. V was clipped by 7 bases and J by 6 bases; unmatched bases: 7. The CDR3 nucleotides are TGTGCCAGCACCCCGGACAGGGCGCATGGCTACACCTTC. As protein: CASTPDRAHGYTF.

The rearrangement joins TRBV5-1 to TRBJ1-1, with D unresolved. There are 15 residues in the CDR3. Germline CDR1 SGHRS, CDR2 YFSETQ. Trimming cost V 2 bases and J 3 bases, with 14 bases left between them. DNA for the CDR3: TGCGCCAGCAGCTTCTCGTTCCTGGCGGACACTGAAGCTTTCTTT. Its protein is CASSFSFLADTEAFF. The full variable domain, its missing parts supplied by reference TRBV5-1 and TRBJ1-1, is KAGVTQTPRYLIKTRGQQVTLSCSPISGHRSVSWYQQTPGQGLQFLFEYFSETQRNKGNFPGRFSGRQFSNSRSEMNVSTLELGDSALYLCASSFSFLADTEAFFGQGTRLTVV.

The chain uses TRBV6-5 and TRBJ1-2; 9 nucleotides line up with TRBD1. The germline V gene encodes CDR1 MNHEY and CDR2 SVGAGI. V gave up 0 bases and J gave up 2 bases; unmatched junction bases: 1. The CDR3 has 15 residues. In nucleotides, the CDR3 is TGTGCCAGCAGTTACTCCGGGACAGGGAACTATGGCTACACCTTC. The encoded protein is CASSYSGTGNYGYTF.

This chain links TRBV9 with TRBJ1-1; possible D gene TRBD1, 6 bases. The germline gives CDR1 SGDLS, CDR2 YYNGEE. Trimming stripped 0 bases from V and 0 bases from J, with 12 bases between. The CDR3 runs to 16 residues. CDR3 nucleotides: TGTGCCAGCAGCGTAGGTAGGGGGGGCATGAACACTGAAGCTTTCTTT. Protein product: CASSVGRGGMNTEAFF.

The rearrangement uses TRBV18 and TRBJ1-5, with D hard to call. The CDR3 covers 13 residues. Trimming took off 3 bases at V and 4 bases at J, with 7 bases between the two ends. Germline V lookup: CDR1 KGHSH, CDR2 LQKENI. CDR3 DNA sequence: TGTGCCAGCTCACCTTCGGGAAATCAGCCCCAGCATTTT. Protein product: CASSPSGNQPQHF.

This clone has a single count. The chain couples TRBV7-9 to TRBJ1-1, with a possible D match to TRBD1 (5 bases). CDR3 length: 16 amino acids. CDR1 is SEHNR and CDR2 is FQNEAQ in the germline V gene (reference sequence). The V end was cut by 2 bases, the J end by 4 bases, with 17 bases between. CDR3 in DNA: TGTGCCAGCAGCTTAACCCAGGGACTATCCAGCACTGAAGCTTTCTTT. As protein: CASSLTQGLSSTEAFF.

The gene calls are TRBV28 and TRBJ2-6; 7 bases line up with TRBD1. Per the germline V gene, CDR1 is MDHEN and CDR2 is SYDVKM. The CDR3 is made up of 14 amino acids. V gave up 3 bases and J gave up 12 bases; unmatched junction bases: 8. In DNA, the CDR3 is TGTGCCAGCAGTTTTGGGACAGCCGTCTCCGTCCTGACTTTC. The encoded protein is CASSFGTAVSVLTF.

On this clone itself: A read error may produce the germline difference seen at one junction end. The chain uses TRBV7-8 and TRBJ2-5, with D maybe TRBD1 (5 bases). The CDR3 contains 14 residues. The germline V gene has CDR1 SGHVS and CDR2 FQNEAQ. CDR3 in DNA: TGTTCCAGCAGCAGACAGATAGGTCGAGAGACCCAGTACTTC. Amino acid sequence: CSSSRQIGRETQYF.

This clone was seen many times. The CDR3, as DNA: TGTGCCAGCAGTTGGGGGGGCAATCAGCCCCAGCATTTT. Amino acid sequence: CASSWGGNQPQHF. The genes are TRBV27 and TRBJ1-5; D perhaps matches TRBD1 (5 bases). The V and J ends lost 4 bases and 2 bases respectively, with 6 bases between them. In germline, CDR1 is MNHEY, CDR2 SMNVEV (reference sequence). The CDR3 totals 13 residues.

This rearrangement joins TRBV6-6 to TRBJ2-7; D ambiguous. Germline values: CDR1 MNHNY, CDR2 SVGAGI (reference sequence). CDR3 length: 13 amino acids. Trimming pared 6 bases from V and 2 bases from J, leaving 11 bases between. The chain's CDR3 is CASRGSPTYEQYF. CDR3 bases: TGTGCCAGCAGGGGCTCCCCGACCTACGAGCAGTACTTC.

This clone was found once. The chain's CDR3 is CASSHLGGSGTKNIQYF. The CDR3, as DNA: TGTGCCAGCAGCCATTTGGGGGGGTCAGGGACCAAAAACATTCAGTACTTC. The chain combines TRBV7-9 with TRBJ2-4; 7 bases are a match to TRBD2. Trimming cost V 5 bases and J 2 bases; bases outside gene matches: 12. CDR1 is SEHNR and CDR2 is FQNEAQ in the germline V gene (reference sequence). The CDR3 spans 17 residues.

The chain recombines TRBV25-1 with TRBJ2-3, with D maybe TRBD1 (6 bases). The germline CDR1 and CDR2 sequences are MGHDK and SYGVNS. CDR3 length: 16 amino acids. Trimming left V 1 base short and J 2 bases short, with 13 bases between. The CDR3 region has the DNA TGTGCCAGCAGTGAATTGCCTCAGGGGTTCACAGATACGCAGTATTTT. Encoded protein: CASSELPQGFTDTQYF. The full variable domain, rest sourced from reference TRBV25-1 and TRBJ2-3, is EADIYQTPRYLVIGTGKKITLECSQTMGHDKMYWYQQDPGMELHLIHYSYGVNSTEKGDLSSESTVSRIRTEHFPLTLESARPSHTSQYLCASSELPQGFTDTQYFGPGTRLTVL.

The J gene is TRBJ1-2, the V gene TRBV28; 10 positions agree with TRBD1. The CDR3 has 18 residues. With 3 bases clipped from V and 7 bases from J, the junction kept 17 bases outside the gene matches. CDR1 is MDHEN and CDR2 is SYDVKM in the germline V gene. The CDR3 sequence: CASSFGSGQGVIGSGYTF. Written as DNA, the CDR3 is TGTGCCAGCAGTTTTGGATCAGGACAGGGGGTAATTGGTTCTGGCTACACCTTC.

The rearrangement links TRBV7-2 to TRBJ1-1; 7 bases align to TRBD1. Trimming at V came to 5 bases and at J to 4 bases, leaving 7 bases not matched to a gene. This CDR3 is built from 14 residues. CDR1 is SGHTA and CDR2 is FQGNSA in the germline V gene. The CDR3, as DNA: TGTGCCAGCAGCCTGAACAGGGGAGGCACTGAAGCTTTCTTT. Its translation is CASSLNRGGTEAFF.

The chain carries TRBV29-1 and TRBJ1-2; D call uncertain. This CDR3 region has 15 residues. The germline V gene encodes CDR1 SQVTM and CDR2 ANQGSEA. The V end was cut by 0 bases, the J end by 3 bases, with 14 bases between. CDR3 region: CSVEELEGRDYGYTF. CDR3 in DNA: TGCAGCGTTGAAGAGCTGGAGGGTAGAGACTATGGCTACACCTTC.

This clone has just one count. The chain joins TRBV3-1 (or the pseudogene TRBV3-2) to TRBJ1-1; D is possibly TRBD1 (5 bases). The CDR3 is 14 amino acids. Per germline, CDR1 LGHDT and CDR2 YNNKEL (reference sequence). V gave up 5 bases and J gave up 3 bases, with 13 bases separating them. The CDR3 DNA reads TGTGCCAGCAGCGCCAGGGCGATGGACACTGAAGCTTTCTTT. It specifies CASSARAMDTEAFF.

The chain has TRBV6-5 and TRBJ2-3; D gene uncertain. The V end was cut by 0 bases, the J end by 5 bases, with 6 bases between. Germline values: CDR1 MNHEY, CDR2 SVGAGI. The CDR3 consists of 13 residues. Here the CDR3 reads CASSYSFGDTQYF. CDR3 DNA: TGTGCCAGCAGTTACTCATTCGGAGATACGCAGTATTTT.

This chain links TRBV5-6 with TRBJ2-1; D remains unclear. The V end lost 2 bases, the J end lost 12 bases, and 12 bases lay between the germline ends. CDR3 length: 12 residues. Germline assignment: CDR1 SGHDT and CDR2 YYEEEE. The CDR3 protein is CASSFLTTWQFF. The CDR3 DNA follows: TGTGCCAGCAGCTTTCTGACAACTTGGCAGTTCTTC.

The genes are TRBV6-6 and TRBJ1-1; maybe TRBD1 (5 bases). Deletions cut 6 bases from V and 3 bases from J, with 14 bases between. CDR1 and CDR2 (germline): MNHNY, SVGAGI (reference sequence). This CDR3 has 14 amino acids. Here the CDR3 DNA reads TGTGCCAGCAGATCGACAGCCCCTGACACTGAAGCTTTCTTT. This translates into CASRSTAPDTEAFF.

J is TRBJ2-3 and V is TRBV5-1; 7 nucleotides match TRBD2. J lost 4 bases, V lost 1 base, and 3 bases had no gene match. Germline-derived CDR1 and CDR2 are SGHRS and YFSETQ. The CDR3 runs 14 residues. The CDR3 region has the DNA TGCGCCAGCAGCTTGAGGGCGGGGGCAGATACGCAGTATTTT. It specifies CASSLRAGADTQYF.

The chain employs TRBV7-8 and TRBJ2-5, with 7 positions matching TRBD1. V lost 5 bases to trimming and J lost 4 bases; unmatched junction nucleotides: 4. Looked up from germline, CDR1 is SGHVS and CDR2 is FQNEAQ. The CDR3 has 13 residues. CDR3 protein: CASSLGQAETQYF. The CDR3 DNA sequence: TGTGCCAGCAGCCTAGGACAGGCAGAGACCCAGTACTTC. The variable domain in full, with the rest retrieved from reference TRBV7-8 and TRBJ2-5, is GAGVSQSPRYKVAKRGQDVALRCDPISGHVSLFWYQQALGQGPEFLTYFQNEAQLDKSGLPSDRFFAERPEGSVSTLKIQRTQQEDSAVYLCASSLGQAETQYFGPGTRLLVL.

This rearrangement joins TRBV28 to TRBJ2-7; 8 bases fit TRBD1. Trimming removed 5 bases from V and 2 bases from J; junction bases left unmatched: 5. The germline V gene has CDR1 MDHEN and CDR2 SYDVKM. The CDR3 is 14 amino acids. DNA of the CDR3: TGTGCCAGCAGTGCATTACAGGGGGCCTACGAGCAGTACTTC. It codes for CASSALQGAYEQYF.